The rows below give T cell receptor beta chains drawn from one sample of a study of cytomegalovirus exposure and HLA in healthy donors. Libraries were prepared by immunoSEQ multiplex PCR; TCRdb keeps only in-frame clonotypes and omits some of them. In all, the sample yields fewer than 200,000 clones. Input material: PBMCs. Receptor source: a woman aged 55-69 years in good health and CMV-seronegative. CDR3s include the opening cysteine and the closing phenylalanine or tryptophan.

J gene	V gene	CDR3 protein
TRBJ2-3	TRBV9	CASSVVSHTDTQYF
TRBJ1-4	TRBV6-1	CASSEAAANEKLFF
TRBJ2-1	TRBV5-1	CASSNEEAIKDEQFF
TRBJ1-6	TRBV7-9	CASSSVPADYNSPLHF
TRBJ1-6	TRBV4-1	CASSLDRANSPLHF
TRBJ2-7	TRBV27	CASSLSWPYEQYF
TRBJ2-1	TRBV19	CASSKGRGRVEQFF
TRBJ2-1	TRBV18	CASSSGLAIHNEQFF
TRBJ2-3	TRBV6-6	CASNLGGLEDTQYF
TRBJ2-3	TRBV2	CASRFITSTDTQYF
TRBJ1-2	TRBV29-1	CSVRGTVDYGYTF
TRBJ2-7	TRBV5-6	CASSNRQGNRYEQYF
TRBJ1-1	TRBV5-1	CASSLAGGLGTEAFF
TRBJ2-7	TRBV9	CASSGEGLGQYF
TRBJ2-1	TRBV18	CASSPSSGSNEQFF
TRBJ1-1	TRBV10-3	CATLGRGTEAFF
TRBJ1-2	TRBV27	CASRIGQGFPYGYTF
TRBJ2-7	TRBV5-6	CASSSPYEQYF
-	TRBV14	CASSRGQGVDEQYF
TRBJ2-1	TRBV13	CASSLGLLAEGEQFF
TRBJ2-5	TRBV2	CAGLWEDRETQYF
TRBJ2-2	TRBV9	CASSVSRSTGELFF
TRBJ2-2	TRBV4-3	CASSPRDRGGRELFF
TRBJ2-7	TRBV10-3	CAISASGQSYEQYF
TRBJ2-7	TRBV7-9	CASSLSRQGHREQYF
TRBJ2-7	TRBV2	CASVAGGEQYF
TRBJ1-6	TRBV5-6	CASSLGLNNSPLHF
TRBJ1-1	TRBV2	CASRYRALTEAFF
TRBJ2-1	TRBV4-1	CASSQVAGGLYNEQFF
TRBJ2-1	TRBV5-1	CASSWGERAGEQFF
TRBJ1-1	TRBV6-1	CASKGQLNTEAFF
TRBJ2-5	TRBV7-3	CASSSGLRETQYF
TRBJ2-3	TRBV6-6	CASTSSRDTQYF
TRBJ1-2	TRBV28	CASSFGIGNYGYTF
TRBJ1-5	TRBV19	CASKLTGRNQPQHF
TRBJ2-3	TRBV15	CATSRDLEGTQYF
TRBJ2-3	TRBV7-9	CASSSLGQGLGGTQYF
TRBJ2-5	TRBV5-4	CASSSLAGVQETQYF
TRBJ2-7	TRBV6-1	CASSEYGPPYEYF
TRBJ2-3	TRBV9	CASSRSTAPGLARADTQYF
TRBJ1-2	TRBV6-6	CASSPPGDTYGYTF
TRBJ2-3	TRBV7-9	CASSLTNRQGPDTQYF
TRBJ2-1	TRBV5-1	CASSLVNAGKTGEQFF
TRBJ2-7	TRBV27	CASSLSGTGAYEQYF
TRBJ1-3	TRBV27	CASSMTRSSGNTIYF
TRBJ2-1	TRBV20-1	CSASLANEQFF
TRBJ2-2	TRBV5-1	CASSSSWTSGSDTGELFF
-	TRBV5-1	CASSPGTGRSEQYF
TRBJ2-2	TRBV5-1	CASSSQGSQNTGELFF
TRBJ2-2	TRBV6-5	CASSYSTSGSTGELFF
TRBJ2-3	TRBV5-1	CASSLLRRSTDTQYF
TRBJ2-1	TRBV2	CASRLENEQFF
TRBJ2-1	TRBV11-3	CASSDGTVSYNEQFF
TRBJ2-3	TRBV2	CASSYQARTSTDTQYF
TRBJ2-3	TRBV29-1	CSVVALAGVRTDTQYF
TRBJ2-1	TRBV2	CASSEGEGTYNEQFF
TRBJ1-2	TRBV11-2	CASSPRDSYGYTF
TRBJ2-1	TRBV27	CASSLSASGTPEQFF
TRBJ1-4	TRBV5-5	CASSFGGIDEKLFF
TRBJ2-7	TRBV5-1	CASSPLTGVGSYEQYF